This TCR beta chain was identified in a study of shared clonotypes between healthy human individuals (dated by TCRdb to the early 2020s). At the level of the whole study: The cohort comprised a couple of women and a few men aged 18 to 49 years. For each donor, CD4 naive and CD4 memory were each given three plates, CD8 naive was given two plates, and CD8 memory was given one plate. To estimate repertoire size and how much clonotype sharing occurs between individuals, the study deeply sequenced the blood TCR repertoires of 5 or 6 healthy adults. Different laboratories and diverse techniques were used to prepare libraries and sequence TCR repertoires, to increase sequencing depth and limit assay-specific biases. Per donor, leukapheresis produced somewhere between about 0.94 and 10 billion PBMCs. Findings and caveats that apply to the study as a whole: Based on pairwise subsampling, the degree of clonotype sharing among donors was expected to be affected by sequencing depth. Even with the large sequencing depth, rarefaction of the sorted-subset datasets indicated that sequencing was incomplete. Sampling was restricted to blood, and TCR repertoires in tissues likely differ from the TCR repertoires found in blood. When a handful of donors were compared, the shared fraction of clonotypes was about 5% for naive CD4, over 3% for naive CD8, 2% to 2.5% for memory CD4, and 0.35% to 0.4% for memory CD8. Compared with non-shared clonotypes, the clonotypes found in all four sorted-subset donors had higher generation probabilities. Because the study included a small number of donors, the genetic and exposure-history diversity represented was limited. Larger estimated clonotype richness was generally found for naive subsets than for memory subsets.

Using the deep immunoSEQ assay, TCR CDR3 regions were amplified from genomic DNA by multiplex PCR. Extracted genomic DNA from each cell subset was distributed evenly across all wells of several immunoSEQ 96-well plates, and each plate was treated as a replicate. For sorted subsets, approximately 210 ng of genomic DNA, equivalent to roughly 33,000 T cell genomes, went into each replicate PCR. Purified libraries were measured with a Qubit 3.0 fluorometer, size-checked on a Bioanalyzer 2100, and measured again with the KAPA Library Quantification kit. A separate single-read 150-cycle Illumina NextSeq 550 flow cell was used to sequence each immunoSEQ 96-well plate. As for how the authors treated the data: Because the immunoSEQ output included only junctional sequences and no quality scores, the filtering could not be the same as the filtering used for full-length reads. To assign V/J genes and CDR3, sequences were annotated using PyIR, a Python wrapper for IgBLAST v1.9, with IMGT germline references. Reads were removed for weak V/J assignments (E-value above 1e-6), missing CDR3, stop codons, out-of-frame junctions, or ambiguous translated residues. V3J clonotypes were defined by identical inferred V gene, J gene, and CDR3 amino acid sequence. To compute the percentage overlap between repertoires, the number of shared unique clonotypes was divided by the size of the smaller repertoire. RTK rarefaction, the Chao1 estimator, and Recon v2.1 estimates of unobserved clonotypes were used to assess repertoire richness. OLGA was used to compute generation probabilities for all TCRbeta clonotypes that the gDNA method yielded from a handful of donors. TCRdb took this table from immuneACCESS and kept in-frame rearrangements with V and J called. Such tables lack part of the clones; where checked against another copy, unresolved V genes explain under half of the gap, and the rest is unexplained. That table supplies the V and J calls and clone size; D and trimming were determined from the DNA. The sample table holds about 2.2 million clones, of which over 85% were seen once. The ten largest make up about 1.7% of the sample.

In regard to this clone: It lacks a known antigen. The sample holds no much larger clone one base away, and base qualities are not on file.

The CDR3 starts with the cysteine, ends with the phenylalanine, and has 15 residues. Here the CDR3 DNA is all that survives: 45 bases in frame from base 1. Trimming accounts for 7 bases at V and 8 bases at J, while the number of junction bases matched to no gene is 8. According to the germline V gene, CDR1 reads SNHLY and CDR2 reads FYNNEI. CD8 naive samples were CD45RO-negative cells positively selected for CCR7, giving a CD45RA+CCR7+ population that excluded TemRA cells. The donors were healthy, HIV-negative adults who had no recently reported acute infections or vaccinations. Every donor was a Caucasian adult living in Nashville, Tennessee, USA. Blood was obtained by leukapheresis, after which PBMCs were separated by Ficoll-Histopaque density gradient centrifugation and cryopreserved in liquid nitrogen vapor phase. Analytical flow cytometry was used to check the purity and quantity of each magnetically sorted T cell population. Genomic DNA was isolated from each sorted fraction and quantified by UV absorbance on a Nanodrop 2000c.

This receptor chain uses TRBV2 and TRBJ2-1; TRBD2 lines up with 13 middle nucleotides. The TCR sequence derives from a man between 18 and 29 years old in good health. Some clones in this sample may be carry-over from other donors' samples. Sequenced input: naive CD8+ T cells from PBMCs. According to the study, the label for this sample's cell subset or site signals: CD45RA+CCR7+. The CDR3 region reads CASKTTSGRRDEQFF. The nucleotides are TGTGCCAGCAAAACGACTAGCGGGAGGAGGGATGAGCAGTTCTTC.